The 28 T cell receptor beta chains listed next were all sequenced from one sample in a study of blood T cell repertoires in COVID-19. Using immunoSEQ multiplex PCR, the repertoire was profiled, and TCRdb retains in-frame clones only, with some absent. Of over 85,000 clones detected, around 87% appear once; the ten largest clones hold over 4%. The source material was peripheral blood. The receptor source for this set is a man aged 40-49 years with acute or convalescent COVID-19.

The rearrangement links TRBV6-2 or TRBV6-3 to TRBJ2-7, with a weak D call TRBD2 (5 bases). The germline V and J ends were trimmed by 2 bases and 7 bases, with 27 bases remaining between them. Germline CDR1 MNHEY, CDR2 SVGEGT. CDR3 size: 18 residues. CDR3 sequence reads: CASSYAGFSELLLGEQYF. CDR3 nucleotides: TGTGCCAGCAGTTACGCTGGTTTTAGCGAATTGCTTCTGGGGGAGCAGTACTTC.

This chain uses TRBV7-8 with TRBJ2-1; 7 bases line up with TRBD2. This CDR3 contains 13 residues. The junction had 1 base not matched to a gene; V was cut back by 3 bases and J by 5 bases. Germline assignment: CDR1 SGHVS and CDR2 FQNEAQ. The CDR3 loop is CASSFGRNNEQFF. CDR3 coding DNA: TGTGCCAGCAGCTTCGGGAGGAACAATGAGCAGTTCTTC.

The V gene is TRBV29-1, the J gene TRBJ2-1; the D gene is possibly TRBD1 (6 bases). V was cut by 4 bases and J by 0 bases, with 19 bases left in between. Germline V gives CDR1 SQVTM, CDR2 ANQGSEA. CDR3 length: 17 residues. CDR3 residues: CSVVWGSGHLSYNEQFF. Here the CDR3 DNA reads TGCAGCGTTGTATGGGGGTCGGGACACCTCTCCTACAATGAGCAGTTCTTC.

The CDR3: CASSTTGVNYEQYF. CDR3 nucleotides: TGCGCCAGCAGCACGACAGGGGTTAACTACGAGCAGTACTTC. The chain has TRBV4-1 and TRBJ2-7; the match to TRBD1 covers 8 bases. CDR3 length equals 14 residues. Germline V CDR1 and CDR2: MGHRA, YSYEKL. The junction had 6 bases not matched to a gene; V was cut back by 5 bases and J by 3 bases.

The chain has TRBV19 and TRBJ2-7, with 7 bases matching TRBD1. Germline V gene data show CDR1 as LNHDA and CDR2 as SQIVND (reference sequence). The CDR3 runs 14 residues. J lost 2 bases, V lost 5 bases, and 6 bases had no gene match. For the CDR3, the DNA is TGTGCCAGTAGTTCGACAGGGAATACCTACGAGCAGTACTTC. Its translation is CASSSTGNTYEQYF.

This clone has just one count. V and J are TRBV11-3 and TRBJ2-1; TRBD1 matches 12 bases. The CDR3 is made up of 15 amino acids. Germline V gives CDR1 SGHNT, CDR2 YENEEA. V lost 5 bases and J lost 12; bases outside the gene matches: 11. The CDR3 spells CASSVQRGQGARQFF. The DNA for the CDR3 is TGTGCCAGCAGCGTGCAGCGGGGACAGGGGGCCCGGCAGTTCTTC.

This chain joins TRBV24-1 and TRBJ1-1; D may be TRBD1 (5 bases). The CDR3 is 16 amino acids. The germline V gene encodes CDR1 KGHDR and CDR2 SFDVKD. Trimming took 2 bases from V and 1 from J, leaving 13 bases between them. This chain's CDR3 is CATSDSGGGANTEAFF. CDR3 coding DNA: TGTGCCACCAGTGATTCGGGTGGAGGGGCGAACACTGAAGCTTTCTTT.

This clone was observed once. The rearrangement joins TRBV4-1 to TRBJ2-1, with TRBD2 as a possible D gene (6 bases). The CDR3 is 13 residues long. The V gene lost 1 base and the J gene lost 7 bases, with 8 bases spanning the gap. CDR1 and CDR2 (germline): MGHRA, YSYEKL. CDR3 region: CASSQVGGNEQFF. The CDR3 region has the DNA TGCGCCAGCAGCCAAGTGGGGGGTAATGAGCAGTTCTTC.

Here the CDR3 DNA reads TGCGCCAGCAGCCCGATACTAGCGGGAGATTTCGATGAGCAGTTCTTC. This translates into CASSPILAGDFDEQFF. The chain joins TRBV4-1 to TRBJ2-1; 11 bases are a match to TRBD2. Germline V gene lookup returns CDR1 MGHRA and CDR2 YSYEKL. V was pared by 4 bases and J by 8 bases, with 10 bases of the junction left unmatched. The CDR3 consists of 16 residues.

This clone appeared a single time. This chain joins TRBV5-1 and TRBJ2-7, with D tentatively TRBD1 (6 bases). This CDR3 has 12 amino acids. In germline, CDR1 is SGHRS, CDR2 YFSETQ. Trimming took off 4 bases at V and 5 bases at J, with 10 bases between the two ends. The CDR3 DNA reads as TGCGCCAGCAGCCTACAGGGCGACGAGCAGTACTTC. Translating it yields CASSLQGDEQYF.

The chain links TRBV19 to TRBJ1-1; D is uncertain. Germline V lookup: CDR1 LNHDA, CDR2 SQIVND (reference sequence). V was cut by 7 bases and J by 1 base, with 10 bases left in between. The CDR3 is 13 amino acids. For the CDR3, the DNA is TGTGCCAGTAAATTACAAAGGAACACTGAAGCTTTCTTT. Amino acid sequence: CASKLQRNTEAFF.

The chain couples TRBV6-5 to TRBJ1-4; 8 nucleotides align to TRBD1. The CDR3 contains 15 residues. The germline V gene encodes CDR1 MNHEY and CDR2 SVGAGI. Trimming removed 6 bases from V and 0 bases from J; junction bases left unmatched: 3. CDR3 loop: CASRSTGATNEKLFF. The CDR3 bases are TGTGCCAGCAGGTCGACAGGGGCAACTAATGAAAAACTGTTTTTT.

CDR3 amino acids: CASSSGRGLYNEQFF. CDR3 in DNA: TGTGCCAGCAGCTCGGGCCGGGGATTATACAATGAGCAGTTCTTC. The V and J genes are TRBV11-2 and TRBJ2-1, with TRBD2 as a possible D gene (5 bases). The V end was cut by 4 bases, the J end by 4 bases, with 14 bases between. Germline V gene sequence: CDR1 SGHAT, CDR2 FQNNGV. The CDR3 totals 15 residues.

V and J are TRBV7-9 and TRBJ1-2; TRBD1 is a possible D gene (6 bases). V was clipped by 4 bases and J by 8 bases, with 23 bases between them. The CDR3 is 16 residues long. Per the germline V gene, CDR1 is SEHNR and CDR2 is FQNEAQ (reference sequence). This chain's CDR3 is CASSSMGALSFYGYTF. In DNA form, the CDR3 reads TGTGCCAGCAGCTCGATGGGGGCGCTAAGTTTCTACGGCTACACCTTC. The full variable domain, in which reference TRBV7-9 and TRBJ1-2 provide the parts outside the CDR3, is DTGVSQNPRHKITKRGQNVTFRCDPISEHNRLYWYRQTLGQGPEFLTYFQNEAQLEKSRLLSDRFSAERPKGSFSTLEIQRTEQGDSAMYLCASSSMGALSFYGYTFGSGTRLTVV.

The rearrangement links TRBV19 to TRBJ1-2, with 7 bases lining up with TRBD1. V gave up 1 base and J gave up 4 bases; unmatched junction bases: 6. The germline V gene encodes CDR1 LNHDA and CDR2 SQIVND (reference sequence). The CDR3 runs to 15 residues. CDR3 DNA: TGTGCCAGTAGTATAGCGGGACAGACTATCTATGGCTACACCTTC. Protein product: CASSIAGQTIYGYTF.

The J gene is TRBJ1-1, the V gene TRBV29-1; D possibly corresponds to TRBD1 (6 bases). The CDR3 extends over 14 amino acids. Germline CDR1 reads SQVTM; CDR2 reads ANQGSEA. Trimming shortened V by 8 bases and J by 3 bases, and 19 bases separated the two germline ends. The CDR3 DNA follows: TGCAGCTCAGGTGGGGCAGGGGATTACACTGAAGCTTTCTTT. It translates to CSSGGAGDYTEAFF.

V gene TRBV29-1 combines with J gene TRBJ1-1; D is undetermined. The CDR3 length is 12 residues. V lost 5 bases, J lost 1 base, and 8 bases lay in between. From germline, CDR1 is SQVTM and CDR2 ANQGSEA. The CDR3 DNA follows: TGCAGCGTTACAACAGCGAACACTGAAGCTTTCTTT. Its protein product is CSVTTANTEAFF.

On this clone itself: One end of the junction fails to match germline, which may point to a read error. The chain couples TRBV2 to TRBJ1-1; a weak D match, TRBD1 (5 bases). Per the germline V gene, CDR1 is SNHLY and CDR2 is FYNNEI. The CDR3 contains 11 residues. In DNA form, the CDR3 reads TGTGCCAGCAGTGAGACAGCCCTGGTCCACTTT. This sequence encodes CASSETALVHF.

The rearrangement joins TRBV7-9 to TRBJ2-3; a possible D gene is TRBD1 (6 bases). The germline gives CDR1 SEHNR, CDR2 FQNEAQ (reference sequence). This CDR3 is built from 15 residues. V lost 3 bases to trimming and J lost 0 bases, with 10 bases between them. The CDR3 spells CASSFRGSSTDTQYF. CDR3 in DNA: TGTGCCAGCAGCTTTAGGGGGTCCAGCACAGATACGCAGTATTTT.

CDR3 amino acids: CATSRDRSGRAVETQYF. The CDR3 coding sequence is TGTGCCACCAGCAGAGATCGGAGCGGGAGGGCCGTAGAGACCCAGTACTTC. The rearrangement uses TRBV15 and TRBJ2-5; TRBD2 agrees at 10 bases. The J segment lost 4 bases and the V segment lost 0 bases, leaving 8 bases of the junction unmatched. Per the germline V gene, CDR1 is LNHNV and CDR2 is YYDKDF (reference sequence). The CDR3 runs to 17 residues.

The genes are TRBV7-9 and TRBJ1-2; D is uncertain. This CDR3 contains 11 residues. V lost 1 base, J lost 8 bases, and 5 bases lay in between. CDR1 and CDR2 (germline): SEHNR, FQNEAQ (reference sequence). The CDR3 is CASSLGGGYTF. CDR3 sequence (DNA): TGTGCCAGCAGCTTAGGAGGCGGCTACACCTTC.

Of note for this clone: This CDR3 is also generated by other DNA sequences in the sample. This chain connects TRBV6-5 to TRBJ1-5; TRBD1 matches at 7 bases. The germline CDR1 and CDR2 sequences are MNHEY and SVGAGI. V trimming: 0 bases; J trimming: 6 bases; junction bases outside the gene matches: 5. There are 15 residues in the CDR3. CDR3 residues: CASSYSRAGGQPQHF. Here the CDR3 DNA reads TGTGCCAGCAGTTACTCGAGGGCAGGGGGTCAGCCCCAGCATTTT.

This clone was observed once. The chain carries TRBV27 and TRBJ2-1, with unresolved D. This CDR3 is 12 amino acids long. The germline gives CDR1 MNHEY, CDR2 SMNVEV (reference sequence). With 3 bases removed from V and 10 bases from J, the gap between germline ends came to 10 bases. CDR3 sequence reads: CASSFAANEQFF. The CDR3 nucleotides read TGTGCCAGCAGTTTTGCAGCGAACGAGCAGTTCTTC.

This clone appeared a single time. The CDR3 region is CASSPNRDTWKYF. The CDR3 nucleotides are TGTGCCAGCAGCCCTAACCGGGACACCTGGAAGTATTTT. The chain combines TRBV5-6 with TRBJ2-3, with D possibly being TRBD1 (6 bases). From germline, CDR1 is SGHDT and CDR2 YYEEEE. V was shortened by 4 bases and J by 13 bases, with 19 bases between the two germline ends. This CDR3 is 13 amino acids long.

This clone was picked up a small number of times. The chain joins TRBV7-6 to TRBJ2-5, with D possibly being TRBD1 (5 bases). The V end lost 1 base, the J end lost 2 bases, and 11 bases lay between the germline ends. Germline V gene lookup returns CDR1 SGHVS and CDR2 FNYEAQ. The CDR3 is 15 amino acids. The CDR3 reads CASSLEAGFQETQYF. The CDR3 DNA reads as TGTGCCAGCAGCTTAGAAGCAGGGTTTCAAGAGACCCAGTACTTC.

V gene TRBV30 combines with J gene TRBJ2-5; 8 nucleotides match TRBD1. Germline values: CDR1 GTSNPN, CDR2 SVGIG (reference sequence). The V segment lost 0 bases and the J segment 1 base; nucleotides outside the gene matches: 13. The CDR3 covers 18 residues. The chain's CDR3 is CAWSVYAQGAGSQETQYF. Written as DNA, the CDR3 is TGTGCCTGGAGTGTTTACGCGCAGGGGGCCGGGAGCCAAGAGACCCAGTACTTC. Together with reference TRBV30 and TRBJ2-5, the CDR3 gives the full variable domain: SQTIHQWPATLVQPVGSPLSLECTVEGTSNPNLYWYRQAAGRGLQLLFYSVGIGQISSEVPQNLSASRPQDRQFILSSKKLLLSDSGFYLCAWSVYAQGAGSQETQYFGPGTRLLVL.

The chain joins TRBV9 to TRBJ1-2, with a possible D match to TRBD1 (6 bases). The CDR3 is made up of 14 amino acids. Germline CDR1 reads SGDLS; CDR2 reads YYNGEE. Trimming removed 0 bases from V and 4 bases from J, with 10 bases in between. CDR3 protein: CASSVAGGSYGYTF. The CDR3, as DNA: TGTGCCAGCAGCGTAGCTGGGGGCAGCTATGGCTACACCTTC. Combining the CDR3 with reference TRBV9 and TRBJ1-2 gives the whole variable domain DSGVTQTPKHLITATGQRVTLRCSPRSGDLSVYWYQQSLDQGLQFLIQYYNGEERAKGNILERFSAQQFPDLHSELNLSSLELGDSALYFCASSVAGGSYGYTFGSGTRLTVV.

The V call is TRBV30, the J call TRBJ1-1; TRBD1 matches 7 bases. J gave up 0 bases and V 4 bases, and 2 bases lay outside the gene matches. CDR3 length: 13 residues. Per the germline V gene, CDR1 is GTSNPN and CDR2 is SVGIG (reference sequence). The CDR3 is CAWKDRMNTEAFF. The CDR3, as DNA: TGTGCCTGGAAGGACAGGATGAACACTGAAGCTTTCTTT.